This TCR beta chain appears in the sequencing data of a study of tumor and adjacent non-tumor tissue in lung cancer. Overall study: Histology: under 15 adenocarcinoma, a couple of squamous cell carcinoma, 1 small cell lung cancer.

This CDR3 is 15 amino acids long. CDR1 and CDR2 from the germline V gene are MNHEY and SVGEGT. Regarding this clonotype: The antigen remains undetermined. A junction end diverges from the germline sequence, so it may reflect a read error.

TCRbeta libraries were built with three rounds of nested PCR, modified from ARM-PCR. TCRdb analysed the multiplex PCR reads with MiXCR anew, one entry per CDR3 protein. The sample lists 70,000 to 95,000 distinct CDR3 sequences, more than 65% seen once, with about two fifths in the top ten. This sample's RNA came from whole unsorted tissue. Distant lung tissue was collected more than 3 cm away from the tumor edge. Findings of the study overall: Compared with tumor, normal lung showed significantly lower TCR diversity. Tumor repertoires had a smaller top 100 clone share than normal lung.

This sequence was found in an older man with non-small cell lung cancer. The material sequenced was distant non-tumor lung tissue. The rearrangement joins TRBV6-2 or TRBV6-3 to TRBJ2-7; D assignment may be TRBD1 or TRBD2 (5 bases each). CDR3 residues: CTSSYMGRYPYEQYF. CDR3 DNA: TGTACCAGTAGTTACATGGGACGGTATCCCTACGAGCAGTACTTC.